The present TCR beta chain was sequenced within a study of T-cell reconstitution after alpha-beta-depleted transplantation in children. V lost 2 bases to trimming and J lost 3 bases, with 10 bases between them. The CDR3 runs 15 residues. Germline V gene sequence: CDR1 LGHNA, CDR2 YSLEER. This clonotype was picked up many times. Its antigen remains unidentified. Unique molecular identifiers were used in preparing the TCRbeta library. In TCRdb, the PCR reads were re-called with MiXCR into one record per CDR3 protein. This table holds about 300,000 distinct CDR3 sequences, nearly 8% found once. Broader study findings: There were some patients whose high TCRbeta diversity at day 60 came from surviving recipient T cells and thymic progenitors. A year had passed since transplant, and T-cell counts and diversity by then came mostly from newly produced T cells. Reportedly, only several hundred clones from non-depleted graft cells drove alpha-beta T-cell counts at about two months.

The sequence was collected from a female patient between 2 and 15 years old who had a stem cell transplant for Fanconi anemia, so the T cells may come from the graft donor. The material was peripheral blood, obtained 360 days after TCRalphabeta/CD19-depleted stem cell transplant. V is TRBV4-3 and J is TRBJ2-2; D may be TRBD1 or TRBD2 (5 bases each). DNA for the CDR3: TGCGCCAGCAGCCAATGGCAGGGAGACACCGGGGAGCTGTTTTTT. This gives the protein CASSQWQGDTGELFF.